This T cell receptor beta chain was recorded in a study of Tregs in tolerant kidney transplant recipients. The V gene lost 6 bases and the J gene lost 8 bases, with 13 bases spanning the gap. Germline values: CDR1 MNHNY, CDR2 SVGAGI (reference sequence). The CDR3 runs 12 residues. Clones were read by immunoSEQ multiplex PCR, and TCRdb kept only the in-frame ones, dropping some. The top ten clones hold roughly 0.63% of a sample with about 120,000 clones, almost 95% of them seen once. This clonotype originated in a human donor in good health. Sequenced sample: CD4+ T cells from blood. The chain joins TRBV6-6 to TRBJ1-2; a possible D gene is TRBD1 (6 bases). The CDR3 coding sequence is TGTGCCAGCAGGGGGGCGGGCGCCGGCTACACCTTC. It specifies CASRGAGAGYTF.